Listed below are T cell receptor beta chains from one sample, sequenced in a study of immune evolution from preneoplasia to lung adenocarcinoma. Repertoires were generated with immunoSEQ multiplex PCR, while TCRdb's copy carries only in-frame clones and drops some. The sample holds more than 8,500 clones, around 87% seen once. Material for sequencing was FFPE invasive lung adenocarcinoma tissue. The source is a person aged 65 to 85 with invasive lung adenocarcinoma. Both conserved end residues are part of each CDR3. A D gene is named only where the DNA matches it firmly. Expanded clones get a size class; other rows say once, few or many, or leave the size out.

v_gene: TRBV18; abundance: .; d_gene: .; j_gene: TRBJ1-5; CDR3nt: TGTGCCAGCTCGACCACGGGGGCTGGCAATCAGCCCCAGCATTTT; CDR3aa: CASSTTGAGNQPQHF
v_gene: TRBV6-1; abundance: .; d_gene: .; j_gene: TRBJ1-3; CDR3nt: TGTGCCAGCAGTGAAGTAAGGGTTCGGTCAAACACCATATATTTT; CDR3aa: CASSEVRVRSNTIYF
v_gene: TRBV4-1; abundance: .; d_gene: TRBD2; j_gene: TRBJ2-3; CDR3nt: TGCGCCAGCAGCCAAGAGCTAGCGGGAGGAGATACGCAGTATTTT; CDR3aa: CASSQELAGGDTQYF
v_gene: TRBV7-2; abundance: few; d_gene: .; j_gene: TRBJ2-7; CDR3nt: TGTGCCAGCAGCCCAGAATTCTCCAAGCACTACGAGCAGTACTTC; CDR3aa: CASSPEFSKHYEQYF
v_gene: TRBV5-1; abundance: once; d_gene: TRBD2; j_gene: TRBJ2-1; CDR3nt: TGCGCCAGCAGCTGGACTAGTAACTACAATGAGCAGTTCTTC; CDR3aa: CASSWTSNYNEQFF
v_gene: TRBV6-1; abundance: .; d_gene: TRBD1; j_gene: TRBJ2-7; CDR3nt: TGTGCCAGCAGACCGGGACAGGGGGTCTCCTACGAGCAGTACTTC; CDR3aa: CASRPGQGVSYEQYF
v_gene: TRBV29-1; abundance: .; d_gene: .; j_gene: TRBJ1-2; CDR3nt: TGCAGCGTGTGGGCTGGGGGTGGCTACACCTTC; CDR3aa: CSVWAGGGYTF
v_gene: TRBV30; abundance: .; d_gene: .; j_gene: TRBJ2-5; CDR3nt: TGTGCCTGGGGGGAGAAGGGTCTTGAGGAGACCCAGTACTTC; CDR3aa: CAWGEKGLEETQYF
v_gene: TRBV4-1; abundance: .; d_gene: .; j_gene: TRBJ1-5; CDR3nt: TGCGCCAGCAGCCCTACGTCCCCAGGGAATCAGCCCCAGCATTTT; CDR3aa: CASSPTSPGNQPQHF
v_gene: TRBV30; abundance: .; d_gene: .; j_gene: TRBJ1-3; CDR3nt: TGTGCCTGCCCCCGCGGCGGAGCTGGAAACACCATATATTTT; CDR3aa: CACPRGGAGNTIYF
v_gene: TRBV7-8; abundance: .; d_gene: TRBD1; j_gene: TRBJ1-2; CDR3nt: TGTGCCAGCAGCTTAGGGTCAGGGGGCGACTATGGCTACACCTTC; CDR3aa: CASSLGSGGDYGYTF
v_gene: TRBV7-2; abundance: .; d_gene: .; j_gene: TRBJ2-7; CDR3nt: TGTGCCAGCAGCCTCCACCAGGCCTCCTACGAGCAGTACTTC; CDR3aa: CASSLHQASYEQYF
v_gene: TRBV5-8; abundance: .; d_gene: TRBD1; j_gene: TRBJ1-1; CDR3nt: TGTGCCAGCAGCTTGGGACAGGGCTTGGCTGAAGCTTTCTTT; CDR3aa: CASSLGQGLAEAFF
v_gene: TRBV25-1; abundance: .; d_gene: .; j_gene: TRBJ1-2; CDR3nt: TGTGCCAGCAGTGAGGGGCAAGGACATGGCTACACCTTC; CDR3aa: CASSEGQGHGYTF
v_gene: TRBV12-5; abundance: .; d_gene: .; j_gene: TRBJ2-7; CDR3nt: TGTGCTAGTGGTTTGGAGTCAGGGACTGAGCAGTACTTC; CDR3aa: CASGLESGTEQYF
v_gene: TRBV2; abundance: .; d_gene: .; j_gene: TRBJ1-5; CDR3nt: TGTGCCAGCAGTGCTGGACTTGGGCAGCCCCAGCATTTT; CDR3aa: CASSAGLGQPQHF
v_gene: TRBV5-1; abundance: few; d_gene: .; j_gene: TRBJ1-1; CDR3nt: TGCGCCAGCAGCTACACCGGGCCCCGGAACACTGAAGCTTTCTTT; CDR3aa: CASSYTGPRNTEAFF
v_gene: TRBV28; abundance: .; d_gene: TRBD1; j_gene: TRBJ2-7; CDR3nt: TGTGCCAGCAGTCGACCCCGCGACAGGGGCTACGAGCAGTACTTC; CDR3aa: CASSRPRDRGYEQYF
v_gene: TRBV29-1; abundance: .; d_gene: .; j_gene: TRBJ1-2; CDR3nt: TGCAGCGTTGAAGCAGCCGGAGGCTATGGCTACACCTTC; CDR3aa: CSVEAAGGYGYTF
v_gene: TRBV5-6; abundance: .; d_gene: .; j_gene: TRBJ2-5; CDR3nt: TGTGCCAGCAGCTTGCACGGTTTGGGGGGTTTGGAGACCCAGTACTTC; CDR3aa: CASSLHGLGGLETQYF
v_gene: TRBV7-6; abundance: .; d_gene: TRBD1; j_gene: TRBJ1-1; CDR3nt: TGTGCCAGCAGCTATGACAGGGCGAGTGAAGCTTTCTTT; CDR3aa: CASSYDRASEAFF
v_gene: TRBV11-2; abundance: .; d_gene: .; j_gene: TRBJ2-5; CDR3nt: TGTGCCAGCAGCCTAGGGGGAAAGACCCAGTACTTC; CDR3aa: CASSLGGKTQYF
v_gene: TRBV10-3; abundance: .; d_gene: TRBD1; j_gene: TRBJ1-2; CDR3nt: TGTGCCATCATCGGACAGGGAGGGAATGGCTACACCTTC; CDR3aa: CAIIGQGGNGYTF